This T cell receptor beta chain was profiled in a study of blood T cell repertoires in COVID-19. The wider study: Samples representing acute and convalescent COVID-19 were sourced from the United States, Italy and Spain. Sources were T cells, B-cell-depleted T cells, or PBMCs; the material itself was cDNA or gDNA.

Methods used by the authors: Reference gene primer amplification gave nucleated cell count estimates. Produced via immunoSEQ multiplex PCR; TCRdb's table is partial and in-frame only. V, J and clone size reflect that table, while D and trimming were determined from the DNA. The profile covers a few hundred thousand clones, with 86% appearing a single time and 6.2% taken by the ten largest. This clonotype was sampled from a man aged 60 to 69 with acute or convalescent COVID-19. Material: peripheral blood.

CDR3 in DNA: TGTGCCAGCAGTCCCGGGACAGGGTCGTGGCAGCCCCAGCATTTT. It encodes CASSPGTGSWQPQHF. This chain joins TRBV6-5 and TRBJ1-5, with 9 bases aligning to TRBD1. This CDR3 spans 15 amino acids. Looked up from germline, CDR1 is MNHEY and CDR2 is SVGAGI. Trimming removed 5 bases from V and 7 bases from J; junction bases left unmatched: 9.